Listed here are 12 T cell receptor beta chains from one sample, sequenced in a study of blood T cell repertoires in COVID-19 (dated by TCRdb to the early 2020s). Receptor libraries were prepared by the immunoSEQ multiplex PCR assay. TCRdb provides this immuneACCESS table in a form limited to in-frame rearrangements. Some clones are lacking; in checked studies, under half of them reflect an unresolved V gene, and why the rest are absent is not known. In this sample the table shows 350,000 to 450,000 clones, around 87% of which occur a single time. Roughly 1.1% of the sample goes to the ten largest clones. The material sequenced was PBMCs or T cells enriched from blood (not recorded which). These receptors were collected from a man younger than 40 who had recovered from COVID-19.

CDR3 bases: TGTGCCAGCAGCGTAATACCCGGGACAGGGGTTTACGAGCAGTACTTC. It codes for CASSVIPGTGVYEQYF. V and J are TRBV11-1 and TRBJ2-7; 10 bases are shared with TRBD1. The CDR3 runs 16 residues. V lost 5 bases and J lost 4; bases outside the gene matches: 11. Germline loops: CDR1 SGHAT, CDR2 FQDESV (reference sequence).

This chain joins TRBV19 and TRBJ2-3; 10 bases line up with TRBD2. V lost 3 bases and J lost 6; bases outside the gene matches: 12. Germline values: CDR1 LNHDA, CDR2 SQIVND (reference sequence). This CDR3 region has 17 residues. Here the CDR3 DNA reads TGTGCCAGTAGTATTACCGGGCTAGCGGGAGTCAGGGATACGCAGTATTTT. It is translated as CASSITGLAGVRDTQYF.

The chain combines TRBV18 with TRBJ2-1; tentatively, D is TRBD2 (7 bases). Trimming pared 1 base from V and 3 bases from J, leaving 10 bases between. Germline loops: CDR1 KGHSH, CDR2 LQKENI. The CDR3 is 15 amino acids. CDR3 coding DNA: TGTGCCAGCTCACCACGGGGGGGCAACTACAATGAGCAGTTCTTC. Translated, it gives CASSPRGGNYNEQFF.

The chain uses TRBV28 and TRBJ2-7, with TRBD2 matching over 9 bases. Germline CDR1 and CDR2: MDHEN and SYDVKM. Losses at the gene ends were 6 bases for V and 3 bases for J; bases not matched to a gene: 6. The CDR3 sequence is 14 residues long. CDR3 residues: CASSLTSGDYEQYF. The CDR3 coding sequence is TGTGCCAGCAGCCTGACTAGCGGCGACTACGAGCAGTACTTC.

The chain carries TRBV7-9 and TRBJ1-1, with D unclear. In germline, CDR1 is SEHNR, CDR2 FQNEAQ (reference sequence). V lost 5 bases to trimming and J lost 1 base, with 11 bases between them. The CDR3 consists of 14 residues. CDR3 sequence reads: CASSPTVGNTEAFF. The DNA of the CDR3 is TGTGCCAGCAGCCCCACAGTGGGGAACACTGAAGCTTTCTTT.

The J gene is TRBJ1-5, the V gene TRBV30; the match to TRBD1 covers 9 bases. The CDR3 is 14 residues long. The V gene's germline CDR1 is GTSNPN and CDR2 SVGIG (reference sequence). The junction had 4 bases not matched to a gene; V was cut back by 0 bases and J by 7 bases. The CDR3 sequence: CAWSVGTGTQPQHF. CDR3 in DNA: TGTGCCTGGAGTGTAGGGACAGGGACACAGCCCCAGCATTTT.

The rearrangement uses TRBV11-3 and TRBJ2-1, with a weak D call TRBD1 (6 bases). The V end lost 4 bases, the J end lost 4 bases, and 14 bases lay between the germline ends. There are 15 residues in the CDR3. Germline CDR1 SGHNT, CDR2 YENEEA. The CDR3 DNA reads TGTGCCAGCAGCTCGACCCGGACAGCGTACAATGAGCAGTTCTTC. Protein sequence: CASSSTRTAYNEQFF.

This sequence joins TRBV27 and TRBJ1-4; TRBD1 matches 10 bases. The CDR3 contains 18 residues. Trimming cost V 2 bases and J 5 bases; bases outside gene matches: 11. The germline V gene has CDR1 MNHEY and CDR2 SMNVEV (reference sequence). As DNA, the CDR3 is TGTGCCAGCAGTTTAATATTTTTGCCGGGACAGGGGAATGAAAAACTGTTTTTT. It translates to CASSLIFLPGQGNEKLFF.

The chain recombines TRBV28 with TRBJ2-6; D is ambiguous. Germline loops: CDR1 MDHEN, CDR2 SYDVKM. The CDR3 length is 15 residues. V gave up 5 bases and J gave up 0 bases, with 8 bases separating them. For the CDR3, the DNA is TGTGCCAGCAGTAGAGATTCCTCTGGGGCCAACGTCCTGACTTTC. As protein: CASSRDSSGANVLTF.

This rearrangement joins TRBV10-3 to TRBJ1-5; a possible D gene is TRBD1 (6 bases). Trimming took 2 bases from V and 0 from J, leaving 8 bases between them. CDR3 size: 15 residues. Germline CDR1 and CDR2: ENHRY and SYGVKD. CDR3 sequence: CAISEAGDSNQPQHF. The CDR3 nucleotides are TGTGCCATCAGTGAGGCAGGGGATAGCAATCAGCCCCAGCATTTT.

In nucleotides, the CDR3 is TGTGCCAGCAGTTTATGGGAGGGACAGGGGTCAAACACCATATATTTT. Its translation is CASSLWEGQGSNTIYF. The genes are TRBV28 and TRBJ1-3, with 10 bases identical to TRBD1. Trimming took 0 bases from V and 6 from J; bases not matched to a gene: 5. The CDR3 runs to 16 residues. Germline CDR1 reads MDHEN; CDR2 reads SYDVKM.

The genes are TRBV4-2 and TRBJ1-1; weak D call: TRBD1 (6 bases). CDR1 LGHNA and CDR2 YNFKEQ come from the germline V gene. Trimming shortened V by 3 bases and J by 5 bases, and 16 bases separated the two germline ends. The CDR3 runs to 15 residues. In nucleotides, the CDR3 is TGTGCCAGCAGCCACCTGGACAGCGGGGGTACTGAAGCTTTCTTT. This encodes CASSHLDSGGTEAFF.